This T cell receptor beta chain is from a study of T-cell memory formation after mild COVID-19. V shed 3 bases and J 2 bases; nucleotides not matched to a gene: 14. Germline assignment: CDR1 SGDLS and CDR2 YYNGEE. This CDR3 region has 18 residues. With regard to this clonotype: Its specificity is not known.

Study-wide results and caveats: Clones contracting across day 15 to 85 had a balanced CD4/CD8 profile; later expanding clones leaned CD4+. Memory cells collected pre-infection included some clones that later responded, suggesting cross-reactive memory joined. Nothing showed for sure that second-wave clones peaking on day 37 were SARS-CoV-2 specific.

Constant-segment primers and 5'RACE yielded cDNA libraries for TCR alpha and TCR beta, each carrying sample barcodes and UMIs. TCRdb passed the 5' RACE reads through MiXCR, listing each CDR3 protein once. Here the sample spans about 390,000 distinct CDR3 sequences, about 17% being singletons. Specimen: PBMCs or a T cell subset sorted from them (not recorded which). The V call is TRBV9, the J call TRBJ1-3; 7 bases are shared with TRBD1. The TCR originated in a man younger than 35 who had mild COVID-19 (a few samples of this study predate the infection). Cell type and time point are not known. Here the CDR3 DNA reads TGTGCCAGCAGCGACGTGGGACAGCGCAGAGCGACTGGAAACACCATATATTTT. Its translation: CASSDVGQRRATGNTIYF.